This T cell receptor (beta chain) is drawn from a study of cytomegalovirus exposure and HLA in healthy donors. The study ran its PCR with 60 Vbeta and 13 Jbeta primers. TCRdb's copy holds only in-frame clones and misses some; the assay was immunoSEQ multiplex PCR. This table holds more than 150,000 clones, around 80% found once. General study findings and limits: Most likely, a cluster of highly shared sequence variants arose as a sequencing artifact. Common viral pathogens seemed, in a later analysis, to connect with several of the most significant clusters.

About this clone itself: What it binds is not known.

This CDR3 is built from 13 residues. CDR1 LNHNV and CDR2 YYDKDF come from the germline V gene (reference sequence). The source material was PBMCs. The chain uses TRBV15 and TRBJ2-5, with D possibly matching TRBD2 (5 bases). The J call may be mistaken, given a closer DNA end match to TRBJ2-7. This TCR was recovered from a girl between 5 and 17 years old in good health and CMV-seropositive. DNA for the CDR3: TGTGCCACCAAAGGAGGAGACTCCTACGAGCAGTACTTC. This translates into CATKGGDSYEQYF.